These T cell receptor beta chains were read from a single sample in a study of a mutant IDH1 vaccine in newly diagnosed glioma. No antigen is known for these receptors. TCRdb's copy holds only in-frame clones and misses some; the assay was immunoSEQ multiplex PCR. The sample comprises 50,000 to 85,000 clones, approximately 80% of which are singletons, and 13% rests with the top ten. The sequencing here drew on PBMCs, taken from a glioma patient whose treatment included an IDH1 peptide vaccine. Receptors originate from a man between 18 and 29 years old with glioma. Both conserved end residues are part of each CDR3. A D gene is named only where the DNA matches it firmly. Size values are once, few and many counts, or a class for expanded clones, and some rows have none.

j_call v_call clone_size d_call cdr3_nt cdr3_aa
TRBJ2-7 TRBV5-1 once TRBD1 TGCGCCAGCAGCTTCACGTCCTCAACCGGGACAGGGGGTCTCTACGAGCAGTACTTC CASSFTSSTGTGGLYEQYF
TRBJ2-1 TRBV7-9 once TRBD2 TGTGCCAGCAGTCCTAGCGGGGGGGCTTTCTACAATGAGCAGTTCTTC CASSPSGGAFYNEQFF
TRBJ2-3 TRBV4-3 NA TRBD2 TGCGCCAGCAGCCATGCCGGACTAGCGGTTAGCACAGATACGCAGTATTTT CASSHAGLAVSTDTQYF
TRBJ2-7 TRBV28 NA TRBD2 TGTGCCAGCCCGACGTCGGGGGGCTCCTACGAGCAGTACTTC CASPTSGGSYEQYF
TRBJ1-2 TRBV6-5 NA NA TGTGCCAGCAGGGGAGGGACTAGGGGTGCCTATGGCTACACCTTC CASRGGTRGAYGYTF
TRBJ2-7 TRBV6-1 few NA TGTGCCAGCAGTGAAAGGGGGGTTCACGAGCAGTACTTC CASSERGVHEQYF
TRBJ2-2 TRBV6-1 NA NA TGTGCCAGCAAGAGACAGGCGAACACCGGGGAGCTGTTTTTT CASKRQANTGELFF
TRBJ1-5 TRBV5-1 NA NA TGCGCCAGCAGCTTTACAGGATTGAATCAGCCCCAGCATTTT CASSFTGLNQPQHF
TRBJ1-3 TRBV7-6 NA NA TGTGCCAGCAGCACAGGGATATCGGCTGGAAACACCATATATTTT CASSTGISAGNTIYF
TRBJ1-1 TRBV5-4 NA NA TGTGCCAGCAGCTCATCCAGACAGTCAATGAACACTGAAGCTTTCTTT CASSSSRQSMNTEAFF
TRBJ2-3 TRBV30 NA TRBD2 TGTGCCTGGAGTGTAGGGACTAGGGTTACAGATACGCAGTATTTT CAWSVGTRVTDTQYF
TRBJ2-2 TRBV28 NA NA TGTGCCAGCTTTTCTAACCCGGGGGCGGTGAACACCGGGGAGCTGTTTTTT CASFSNPGAVNTGELFF
TRBJ2-3 TRBV10-3 NA TRBD2 TGTGCCATCAGTGAGCGCGCTAGCGGGAGGGCCGCTAGCACAGATACGCAGTATTTT CAISERASGRAASTDTQYF
TRBJ2-7 TRBV27 NA TRBD1 TGTGCCAGCAGTTCTGGGACAGAGGGCTACGAGCAGTACTTC CASSSGTEGYEQYF
TRBJ2-2 TRBV7-6 NA NA TGTGCCAGCAGCTTAGCGCAGGGTCCCGGGGAGCTGTTTTTT CASSLAQGPGELFF
TRBJ2-5 TRBV9 NA TRBD2 TGTGCCAGCAGCGTGACTAGCGGGGGGCCCATGGAGACCCAGTACTTC CASSVTSGGPMETQYF
TRBJ1-3 TRBV7-3 once NA TGTGCCAGCAGCCAATCTGGTGGAAACACCATATATTTT CASSQSGGNTIYF
TRBJ2-5 TRBV4-1 NA NA TGCGCCAGCAGCCAAGATGGTAACAGGTGGCAAGAGACCCAGTACTTC CASSQDGNRWQETQYF
TRBJ1-4 TRBV30 once TRBD1 TGTGCCTGGAGCGTAGGGACAGGGGGCTCTGGTGAAAAACTGTTTTTT CAWSVGTGGSGEKLFF
TRBJ1-2 TRBV5-1 NA NA TGCGCCAGCAGCTTTGGGACGGGTGTTAACTATGGCTACACCTTC CASSFGTGVNYGYTF
TRBJ2-7 TRBV30 NA NA TGTGCCTGGAGTGAACGGGACAACTCCTACGAGCAGTACTTC CAWSERDNSYEQYF
TRBJ2-5 TRBV5-1 NA NA TGCGCCAGCAGCTTGGGCAGAAACCAAGAGACCCAGTACTTC CASSLGRNQETQYF
TRBJ1-1 TRBV6-6 NA NA TGTGCCAGCAGATTTCCGGGACAAGGTTTGAACACTGAAGCTTTCTTT CASRFPGQGLNTEAFF
TRBJ1-1 TRBV5-6 NA NA TGTGCCAGCAGCTTGAGATGGACAGCGAACACTGAAGCTTTCTTT CASSLRWTANTEAFF
TRBJ1-1 TRBV19 NA NA TGTGCCAGTAGTATCCCCCGGGCGTCGCTCCAGACTGAAGCTTTCTTT CASSIPRASLQTEAFF
TRBJ1-1 TRBV4-3 few NA TGCGCCAGCAGCCAAGACCGGGGAACTGAAGCTTTCTTT CASSQDRGTEAFF
TRBJ2-3 TRBV29-1 NA NA TGCAGCGTTAAAGAGGACCACGTTAGGACAGATACGCAGTATTTT CSVKEDHVRTDTQYF
TRBJ2-7 TRBV7-9 once NA TGTGCCAGCAGCTTAGCGAAAGGGGGCGAGCAGTACTTC CASSLAKGGEQYF
TRBJ2-5 TRBV7-7 NA NA TGTGCTAGCAGCTTAGACCTCTGGGGAGCGGGGACCCAGTACTTC CASSLDLWGAGTQYF
TRBJ2-3 TRBV9 NA NA TGTGCCAGCAGCGTTGGAGACCACTCAGACACAGATACGCAGTATTTT CASSVGDHSDTDTQYF
TRBJ1-6 TRBV4-1 NA NA TGCGCCAGCAGCCAGGGAAGGAGCTCACCCCTCCACTTT CASSQGRSSPLHF
TRBJ2-7 TRBV2 NA NA TGTGCCAGCAGTGAGAACCGGGAAAACTACGAGCAGTACTTC CASSENRENYEQYF